Each of the 19 T cell receptor beta chains below was sequenced from the same sample in a study of graft-versus-host responses after intestinal transplantation. Assay used: immunoSEQ multiplex PCR; TCRdb lists only in-frame clones, some missing. Of about 90,000 clones in the sample, about 85% were seen once. For these receptors, no antigen is known. The specimen comprised unstimulated CD4+ T cells sorted from spleen or lymph node cells, sampled before transplant. These receptors were collected from a human donor who was the organ donor for an intestinal transplant.

The genes are TRBV27 and TRBJ1-2; D possibly corresponds to TRBD1 (6 bases). CDR1 MNHEY and CDR2 SMNVEV come from the germline V gene (reference sequence). V gave up 2 bases and J gave up 2 bases, with 9 bases separating them. CDR3 size: 14 residues. CDR3 DNA: TGTGCCAGCAGTTTAGGGGGCGCGAACTATGGCTACACCTTC. Protein sequence: CASSLGGANYGYTF.

The gene calls are TRBV14 and TRBJ2-7; a weak D match, TRBD1 (5 bases). CDR3 size: 14 residues. Per germline, CDR1 SGHDN and CDR2 FVKESK. V was pared by 4 bases and J by 0 bases, with 10 bases between. The CDR3 bases are TGTGCCAGCAGCCGGGGCGGATACTCCTACGAGCAGTACTTC. Its translation: CASSRGGYSYEQYF.

V is TRBV6-6 and J is TRBJ2-1; a possible D gene is TRBD2 (5 bases). Looked up from germline, CDR1 is MNHNY and CDR2 is SVGAGI (reference sequence). The CDR3 sequence is 15 residues long. V was clipped by 4 bases and J by 0 bases, with 10 bases between them. This chain's CDR3 is CASSLYGNSYNEQFF. Written as DNA, the CDR3 is TGTGCCAGCAGTTTATACGGGAACTCCTACAATGAGCAGTTCTTC.

CDR3 bases: TGCGCCAGCAGCTTGGGACAGGGGCCTGAAAAACTGTTTTTT. It codes for CASSLGQGPEKLFF. The genes are TRBV5-1 and TRBJ1-4; 8 bases align to TRBD1. The V gene end was trimmed by 0 bases and the J gene end by 7 bases; junction bases not matched to a gene: 2. CDR1 and CDR2 from the germline V gene are SGHRS and YFSETQ. This CDR3 is built from 14 residues.

The chain has TRBV23-1 and TRBJ1-5; D is possibly TRBD1 (5 bases). TRBV23-1 is treated as an ORF (open reading frame) with a function not yet certain. V was trimmed by 9 bases and J by 9 bases, leaving 15 bases between them. The CDR3 has 12 residues. The CDR3 region is CASRQGDRPQHF. The CDR3 DNA reads as TGCGCCAGTCGACAAGGGGATCGGCCCCAGCATTTT.

The V call is TRBV10-3, the J call TRBJ2-1; 14 nucleotides agree with TRBD2. V lost 2 bases and J lost 8; bases outside the gene matches: 2. The germline gives CDR1 ENHRY, CDR2 SYGVKD. This CDR3 is 15 amino acids long. CDR3 loop: CAISEGTSGSDEQFF. The DNA of the CDR3 is TGTGCCATCAGTGAGGGGACTAGCGGGAGTGATGAGCAGTTCTTC.

The V call is TRBV7-9, the J call TRBJ2-3, with TRBD2 matching over 7 bases. CDR1 and CDR2 (germline): SEHNR, FQNEAQ (reference sequence). The V segment lost 4 bases and the J segment 4 bases; nucleotides outside the gene matches: 2. The CDR3 loop spans 13 amino acids. Here the CDR3 reads CASSWGGSDTQYF. The CDR3 DNA is TGTGCCAGCAGCTGGGGGGGGTCAGATACGCAGTATTTT.

This clone was detected only once. In nucleotides, the CDR3 is TGTGCCGGACGACAGGGGCCGGACACTGAAGCTTTCTTT. Translated: CAGRQGPDTEAFF. This chain uses TRBV6-6 with TRBJ1-1; TRBD1 agrees at 8 bases. This CDR3 contains 13 residues. The trim removed 11 bases at V and 3 bases at J, leaving 8 bases unmatched. The V gene's germline CDR1 is MNHNY and CDR2 SVGAGI (reference sequence).

The chain combines TRBV7-8 with TRBJ2-1, with 13 nucleotides matching TRBD2. Germline trimming cut 5 bases from V and 7 bases from J; bases unmatched to any gene: 17. Germline values: CDR1 SGHVS, CDR2 FQNEAQ. The CDR3 contains 19 residues. In nucleotides, the CDR3 is TGTGCCAGCAGCGTAACAGGGGGTACTAGCGGGAGGGCCTGGAATGAGCAGTTCTTC. Residues: CASSVTGGTSGRAWNEQFF.

This clone has only a few counts. V is TRBV6-6 and J is TRBJ2-7, with 10 nucleotides matching TRBD2. The CDR3 is 15 amino acids. Germline V CDR1 and CDR2: MNHNY, SVGAGI (reference sequence). V shed 7 bases and J 6 bases; nucleotides not matched to a gene: 12. The CDR3 reads CASTESSAGGLEQYF. The CDR3 DNA sequence: TGTGCCAGCACCGAGTCATCAGCGGGAGGGCTCGAGCAGTACTTC.

This sequence joins TRBV6-5 and TRBJ1-2, with D possibly matching TRBD1 (6 bases). The V end lost 7 bases, the J end lost 4 bases, and 19 bases lay between the germline ends. CDR1 is MNHEY, CDR2 SVGAGI, per germline. The CDR3 has 15 amino acids. The CDR3 bases are TGTGCCAGCACCCTACGGGGGGCAGCCGGCTATGGCTACACCTTC. Its translation is CASTLRGAAGYGYTF.

This clone was detected only once. The chain uses TRBV4-1 and TRBJ1-2; 7 nucleotides agree with TRBD1. The CDR3 consists of 16 residues. V was clipped by 4 bases and J by 4 bases; unmatched bases: 12. Germline loops: CDR1 MGHRA, CDR2 YSYEKL. CDR3: CASSREGTDLGYGYTF. The CDR3 nucleotides read TGCGCCAGCAGCCGCGAAGGGACAGACCTCGGCTATGGCTACACCTTC.

This clone occurred once. The genes are TRBV14 and TRBJ2-7; 11 bases map to TRBD2. With V trimmed by 3 bases and J by 7 bases, 11 bases remained unmatched. CDR1 and CDR2 (germline): SGHDN, FVKESK. The CDR3 length is 16 residues. CDR3 protein: CASSHELLAGVGEQYF. CDR3 DNA sequence: TGTGCCAGCAGCCATGAGCTACTAGCGGGAGTAGGTGAGCAGTACTTC. The variable domain in full, with the rest retrieved from reference TRBV14 and TRBJ2-7, is EAGVTQFPSHSVIEKGQTVTLRCDPISGHDNLYWYRRVMGKEIKFLLHFVKESKQDESGMPNNRFLAERTGGTYSTLKVQPAELEDSGVYFCASSHELLAGVGEQYFGPGTRLTVT.

The chain recombines TRBV27 with TRBJ2-3; D may be TRBD2 (5 bases). Looked up from germline, CDR1 is MNHEY and CDR2 is SMNVEV (reference sequence). The CDR3 runs 13 residues. V shed 6 bases and J shed 0 bases, with 7 bases lying between them. CDR3 in amino acids: CASRAASTDTQYF. CDR3 DNA: TGTGCCAGCAGAGCGGCTAGCACAGATACGCAGTATTTT.

The V gene is TRBV11-2, the J gene TRBJ2-3; D is possibly TRBD2 (6 bases). V was clipped by 5 bases and J by 2 bases, with 14 bases between them. CDR1 is SGHAT, CDR2 FQNNGV, per germline. The length of the CDR3 is 15 residues. The CDR3 DNA sequence: TGTGCCAGCAGCCCGCAGGGACTGTTCACAGATACGCAGTATTTT. Its protein is CASSPQGLFTDTQYF.

The table lists this clone with a count of one. CDR3 DNA: TGTGCCAGCAGCTCCCGCCGATCGAGGGATTCACCCCTCCACTTT. Translating gives CASSSRRSRDSPLHF. This rearrangement joins TRBV7-8 to TRBJ1-6; no firm D call. Deletions cut 4 bases from V and 8 bases from J, with 15 bases between. This CDR3 has 15 amino acids. Germline assignment: CDR1 SGHVS and CDR2 FQNEAQ.

The chain joins TRBV7-2 to TRBJ2-1; D is possibly TRBD2 (5 bases). V shed 5 bases and J shed 5 bases, with 16 bases lying between them. Germline-derived CDR1 and CDR2 are SGHTA and FQGNSA. The CDR3 length is 15 residues. CDR3 DNA: TGTGCCAGCAGCCGAGAGGGCGGTATAAACAATGAGCAGTTCTTC. This codes for CASSREGGINNEQFF.

V and J are TRBV6-5 and TRBJ1-6, with D possibly being TRBD1 (6 bases). The CDR3 covers 15 residues. V gave up 0 bases and J gave up 7 bases, with 10 bases separating them. The V gene's germline CDR1 is MNHEY and CDR2 SVGAGI. CDR3 sequence (DNA): TGTGCCAGCAGTTACTCCAGGGGAGGGAATTCACCCCTCCACTTT. Protein sequence: CASSYSRGGNSPLHF.

In this sample, this clone turned up a few times. The chain joins TRBV11-3 to TRBJ1-2; D is undetermined. The CDR3 runs 12 residues. Trimming took off 8 bases at V and 5 bases at J, with 12 bases between the two ends. The V gene's germline CDR1 is SGHNT and CDR2 YENEEA. This CDR3 reads CASYDAGYGYTF. The CDR3 nucleotides read TGTGCCAGCTACGACGCGGGGTATGGCTACACCTTC.